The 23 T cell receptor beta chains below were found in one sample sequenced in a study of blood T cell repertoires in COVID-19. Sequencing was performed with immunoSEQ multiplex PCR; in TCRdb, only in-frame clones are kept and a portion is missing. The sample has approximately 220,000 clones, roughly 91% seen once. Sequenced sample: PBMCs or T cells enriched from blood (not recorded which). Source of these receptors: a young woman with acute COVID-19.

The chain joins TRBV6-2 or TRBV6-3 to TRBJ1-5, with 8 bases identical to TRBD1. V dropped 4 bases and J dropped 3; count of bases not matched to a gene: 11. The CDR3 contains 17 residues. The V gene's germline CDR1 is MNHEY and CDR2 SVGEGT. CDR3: CASSSTLDRGLNQPQHF. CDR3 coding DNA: TGTGCCAGCAGTTCAACCCTAGACAGGGGTCTCAATCAGCCCCAGCATTTT.

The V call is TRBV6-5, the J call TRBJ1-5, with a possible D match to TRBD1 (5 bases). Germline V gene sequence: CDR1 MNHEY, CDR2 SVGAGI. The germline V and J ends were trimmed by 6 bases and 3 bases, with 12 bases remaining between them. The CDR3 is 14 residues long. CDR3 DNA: TGTGCCAGCAGGAAAGGGGACTTCAATCAGCCCCAGCATTTT. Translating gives CASRKGDFNQPQHF.

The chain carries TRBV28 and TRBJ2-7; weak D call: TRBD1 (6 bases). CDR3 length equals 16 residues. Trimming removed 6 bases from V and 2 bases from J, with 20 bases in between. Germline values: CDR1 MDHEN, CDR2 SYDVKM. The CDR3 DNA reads TGTGCCAGCAGCGTAATTCCCCGGGACATAACCTACGAGCAGTACTTC. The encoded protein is CASSVIPRDITYEQYF.

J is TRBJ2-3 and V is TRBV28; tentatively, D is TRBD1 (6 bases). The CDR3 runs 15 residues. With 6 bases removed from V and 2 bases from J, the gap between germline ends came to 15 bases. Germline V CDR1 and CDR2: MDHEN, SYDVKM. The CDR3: CASRKQGRITDTQYF. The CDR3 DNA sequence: TGTGCCAGCAGAAAACAGGGCCGGATCACAGATACGCAGTATTTT.

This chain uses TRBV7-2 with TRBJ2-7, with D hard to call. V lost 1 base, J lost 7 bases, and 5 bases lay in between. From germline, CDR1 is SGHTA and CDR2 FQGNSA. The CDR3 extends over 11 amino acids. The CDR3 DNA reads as TGTGCCAGCAGCTTAGAACGGGAGCAGTACTTC. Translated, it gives CASSLEREQYF.

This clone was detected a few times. The CDR3 region has the DNA TGCAGCGTCAAAATACCGACCCTCAGCGGGGAGCAGTACTTC. Its translation is CSVKIPTLSGEQYF. The chain is built from TRBV29-1 and TRBJ2-7, with a possible D match to TRBD2 (6 bases). V was trimmed by 6 bases and J by 7 bases, leaving 22 bases between them. CDR1 SQVTM and CDR2 ANQGSEA come from the germline V gene. This CDR3 comprises 14 residues.

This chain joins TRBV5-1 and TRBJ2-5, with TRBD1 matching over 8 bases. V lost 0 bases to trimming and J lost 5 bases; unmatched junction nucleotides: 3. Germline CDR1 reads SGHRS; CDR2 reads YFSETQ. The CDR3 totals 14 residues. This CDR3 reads CASSLAGQGETQYF. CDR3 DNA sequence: TGCGCCAGCAGCTTGGCCGGACAGGGTGAGACCCAGTACTTC.

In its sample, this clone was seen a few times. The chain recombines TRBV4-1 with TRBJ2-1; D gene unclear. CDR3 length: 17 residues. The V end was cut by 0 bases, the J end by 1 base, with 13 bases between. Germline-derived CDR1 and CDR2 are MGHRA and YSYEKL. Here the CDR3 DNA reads TGCGCCAGCAGCCAAGAGAGAGGTTTCGATTCCTACAATGAGCAGTTCTTC. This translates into CASSQERGFDSYNEQFF.

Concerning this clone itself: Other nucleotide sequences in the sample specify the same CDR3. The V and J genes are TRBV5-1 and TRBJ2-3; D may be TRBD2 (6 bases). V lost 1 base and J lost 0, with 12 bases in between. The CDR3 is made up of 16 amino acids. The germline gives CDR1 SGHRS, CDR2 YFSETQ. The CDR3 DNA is TGCGCCAGCAGCTTGAGATTAGCGGAGAGCACAGATACGCAGTATTTT. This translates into CASSLRLAESTDTQYF.

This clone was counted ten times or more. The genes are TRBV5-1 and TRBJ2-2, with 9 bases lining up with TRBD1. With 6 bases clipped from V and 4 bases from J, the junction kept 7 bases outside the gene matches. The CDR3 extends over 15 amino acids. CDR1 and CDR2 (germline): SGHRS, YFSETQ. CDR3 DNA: TGCGCCAGCAAAGGGGACAGGGACTTCACCGGGGAGCTGTTTTTT. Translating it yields CASKGDRDFTGELFF.

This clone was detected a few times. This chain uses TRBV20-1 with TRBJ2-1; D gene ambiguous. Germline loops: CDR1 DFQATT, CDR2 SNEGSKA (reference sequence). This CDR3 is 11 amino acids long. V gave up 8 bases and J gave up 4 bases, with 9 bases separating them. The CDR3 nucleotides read TGCAGTTCGTACAGTTACAATGAGCAGTTCTTC. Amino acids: CSSYSYNEQFF.

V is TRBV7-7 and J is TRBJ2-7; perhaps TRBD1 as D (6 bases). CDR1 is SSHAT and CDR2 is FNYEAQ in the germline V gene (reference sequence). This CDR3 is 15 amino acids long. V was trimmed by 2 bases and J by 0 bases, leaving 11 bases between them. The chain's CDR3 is CASSLSTGNSYEQYF. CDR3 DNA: TGTGCCAGCAGCTTAAGTACAGGGAACTCCTACGAGCAGTACTTC.

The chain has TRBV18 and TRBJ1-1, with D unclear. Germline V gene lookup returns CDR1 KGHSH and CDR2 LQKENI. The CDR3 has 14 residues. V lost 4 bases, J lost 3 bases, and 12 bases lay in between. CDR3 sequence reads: CASSLREGDTEAFF. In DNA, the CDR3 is TGTGCCAGCTCACTACGAGAGGGAGACACTGAAGCTTTCTTT.

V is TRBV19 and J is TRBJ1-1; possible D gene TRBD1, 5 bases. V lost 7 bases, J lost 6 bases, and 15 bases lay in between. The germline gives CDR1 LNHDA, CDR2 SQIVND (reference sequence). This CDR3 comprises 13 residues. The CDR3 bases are TGTGCCAGTACTCCCTGGCGGGGGTCTGAAGCTTTCTTT. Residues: CASTPWRGSEAFF.

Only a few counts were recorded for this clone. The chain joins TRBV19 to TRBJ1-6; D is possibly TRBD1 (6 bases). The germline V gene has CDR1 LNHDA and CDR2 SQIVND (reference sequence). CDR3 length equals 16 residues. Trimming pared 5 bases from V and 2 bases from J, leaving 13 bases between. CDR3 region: CASSANRVPYNSPLHF. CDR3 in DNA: TGTGCCAGTAGTGCCAACAGGGTCCCCTATAATTCACCCCTCCACTTT.

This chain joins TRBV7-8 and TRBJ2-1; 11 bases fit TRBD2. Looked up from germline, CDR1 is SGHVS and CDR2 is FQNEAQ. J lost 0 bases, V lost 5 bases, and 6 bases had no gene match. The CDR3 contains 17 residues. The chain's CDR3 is CASSPPGTSGSYNEQFF. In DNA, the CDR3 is TGTGCCAGCAGCCCCCCCGGGACTAGCGGCTCCTACAATGAGCAGTTCTTC.

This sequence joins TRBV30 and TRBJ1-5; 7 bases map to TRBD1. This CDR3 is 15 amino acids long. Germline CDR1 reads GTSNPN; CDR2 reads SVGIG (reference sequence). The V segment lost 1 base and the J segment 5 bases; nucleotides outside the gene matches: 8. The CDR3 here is CAWSARTGWDQPQHF. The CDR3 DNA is TGTGCCTGGAGTGCCAGGACAGGTTGGGATCAGCCCCAGCATTTT.

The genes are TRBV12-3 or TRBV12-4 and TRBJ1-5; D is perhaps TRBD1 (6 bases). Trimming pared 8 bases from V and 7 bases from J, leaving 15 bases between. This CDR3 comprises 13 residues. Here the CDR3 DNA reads TGTGCCAGCGGCAGGGGTTTACGGCAGCCCCAGCATTTT. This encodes CASGRGLRQPQHF.

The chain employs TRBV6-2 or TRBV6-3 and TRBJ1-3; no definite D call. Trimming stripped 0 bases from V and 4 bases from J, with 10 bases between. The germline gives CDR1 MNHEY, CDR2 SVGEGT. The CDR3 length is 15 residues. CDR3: CASSYSTGVGNTIYF. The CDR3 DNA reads TGTGCCAGCAGTTACTCGACGGGAGTAGGAAACACCATATATTTT.

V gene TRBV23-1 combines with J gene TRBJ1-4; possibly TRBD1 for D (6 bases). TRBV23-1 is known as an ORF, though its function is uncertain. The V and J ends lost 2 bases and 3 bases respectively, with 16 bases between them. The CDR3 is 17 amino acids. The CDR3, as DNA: TGCGCCAGCAGTCAACGCCAATACAGGGTGGCTAATGAAAAACTGTTTTTT. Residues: CASSQRQYRVANEKLFF.

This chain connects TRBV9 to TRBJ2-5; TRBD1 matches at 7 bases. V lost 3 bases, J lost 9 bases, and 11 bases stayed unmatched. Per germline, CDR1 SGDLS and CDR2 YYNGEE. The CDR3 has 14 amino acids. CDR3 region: CASSGGQVPRAQYF. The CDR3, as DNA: TGTGCCAGCAGCGGTGGACAGGTCCCAAGAGCCCAGTACTTC.

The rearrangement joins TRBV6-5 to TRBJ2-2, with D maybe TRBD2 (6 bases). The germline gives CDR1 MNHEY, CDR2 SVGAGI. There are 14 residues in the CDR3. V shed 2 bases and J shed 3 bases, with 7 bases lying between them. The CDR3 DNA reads TGTGCCAGCAGTTACGGGAGGTACACCGGGGAGCTGTTTTTT. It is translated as CASSYGRYTGELFF.

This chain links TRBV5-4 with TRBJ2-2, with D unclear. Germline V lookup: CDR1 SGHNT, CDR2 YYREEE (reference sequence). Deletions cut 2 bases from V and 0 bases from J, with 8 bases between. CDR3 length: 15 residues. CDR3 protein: CASSFPQANTGELFF. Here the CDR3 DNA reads TGTGCCAGCAGCTTCCCGCAGGCGAACACCGGGGAGCTGTTTTTT.